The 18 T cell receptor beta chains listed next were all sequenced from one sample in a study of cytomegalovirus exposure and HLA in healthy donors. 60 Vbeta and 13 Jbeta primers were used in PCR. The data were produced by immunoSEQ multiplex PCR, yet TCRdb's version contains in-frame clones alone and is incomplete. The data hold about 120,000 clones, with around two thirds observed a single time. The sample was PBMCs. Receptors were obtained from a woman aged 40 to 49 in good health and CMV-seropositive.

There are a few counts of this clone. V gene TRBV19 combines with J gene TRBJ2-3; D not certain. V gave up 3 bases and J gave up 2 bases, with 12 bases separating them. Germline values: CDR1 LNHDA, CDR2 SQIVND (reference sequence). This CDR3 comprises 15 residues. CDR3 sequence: CASSIGRKNTDTQYF. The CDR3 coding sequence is TGTGCCAGTAGTATTGGGCGTAAGAACACAGATACGCAGTATTTT.

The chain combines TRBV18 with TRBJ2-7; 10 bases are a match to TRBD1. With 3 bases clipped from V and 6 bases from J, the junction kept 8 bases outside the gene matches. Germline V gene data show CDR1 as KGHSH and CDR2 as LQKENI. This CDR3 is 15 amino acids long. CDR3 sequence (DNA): TGTGCCAGCTCACCTCGGGGACAGGGGAGTGGCGAGCAGTACTTC. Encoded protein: CASSPRGQGSGEQYF. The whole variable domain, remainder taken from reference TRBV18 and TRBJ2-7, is NAGVMQNPRHLVRRRGQEARLRCSPMKGHSHVYWYRQLPEEGLKFMVYLQKENIIDESGMPKERFSAEFPKEGPSILRIQQVVRGDSAAYFCASSPRGQGSGEQYFGPGTRLTVT.

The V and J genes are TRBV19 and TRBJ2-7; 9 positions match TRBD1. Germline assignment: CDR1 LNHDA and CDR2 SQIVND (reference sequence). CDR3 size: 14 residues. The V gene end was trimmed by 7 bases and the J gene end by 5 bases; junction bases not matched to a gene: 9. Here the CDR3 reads CASTPGQGLHEQYF. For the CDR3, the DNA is TGTGCCAGTACCCCGGGACAGGGTCTCCACGAGCAGTACTTC.

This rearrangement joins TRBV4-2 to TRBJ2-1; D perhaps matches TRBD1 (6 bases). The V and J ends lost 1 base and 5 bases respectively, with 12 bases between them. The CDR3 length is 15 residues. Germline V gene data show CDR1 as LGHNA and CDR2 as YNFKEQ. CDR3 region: CASSQAKGDHNEQFF. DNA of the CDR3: TGTGCCAGCAGCCAAGCCAAGGGGGACCACAATGAGCAGTTCTTC.

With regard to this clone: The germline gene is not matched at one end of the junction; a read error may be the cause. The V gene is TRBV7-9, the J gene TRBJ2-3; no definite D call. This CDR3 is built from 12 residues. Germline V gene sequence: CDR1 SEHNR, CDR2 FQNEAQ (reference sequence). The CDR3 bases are TGTTCCAGCAGCCACATGGTGGATACGCAGTATTTT. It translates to CSSSHMVDTQYF.

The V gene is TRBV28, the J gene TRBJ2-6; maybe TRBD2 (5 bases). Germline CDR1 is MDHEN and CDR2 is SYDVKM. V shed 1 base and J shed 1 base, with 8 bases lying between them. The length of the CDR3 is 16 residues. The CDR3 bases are TGTGCCAGCAGTTTATTCCGGAGGTCTGGGGCCAACGTCCTGACTTTC. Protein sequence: CASSLFRRSGANVLTF.

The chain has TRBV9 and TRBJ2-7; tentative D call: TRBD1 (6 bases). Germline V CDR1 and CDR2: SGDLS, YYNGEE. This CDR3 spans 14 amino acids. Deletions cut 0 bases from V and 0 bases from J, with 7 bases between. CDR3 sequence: CASSVGDNSYEQYF. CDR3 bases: TGTGCCAGCAGCGTAGGGGACAACTCCTACGAGCAGTACTTC.

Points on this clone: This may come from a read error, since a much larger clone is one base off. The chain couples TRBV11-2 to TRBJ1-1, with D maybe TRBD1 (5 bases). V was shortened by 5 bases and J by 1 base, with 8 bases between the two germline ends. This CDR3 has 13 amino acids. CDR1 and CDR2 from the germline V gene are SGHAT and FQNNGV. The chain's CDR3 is CASSVQENTEAFF. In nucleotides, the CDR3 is TGTGCCAGCAGCGTACAGGAGAACACTGAAGCTTTCTTT. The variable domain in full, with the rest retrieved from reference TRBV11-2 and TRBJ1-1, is EAGVAQSPRYKIIEKRQSVAFWCNPISGHATLYWYQQILGQGPKLLIQFQNNGVVDDSQLPKDRFSAERLKGVDSTLKIQPAKLEDSAVYLCASSVQENTEAFFGQGTRLTVV.

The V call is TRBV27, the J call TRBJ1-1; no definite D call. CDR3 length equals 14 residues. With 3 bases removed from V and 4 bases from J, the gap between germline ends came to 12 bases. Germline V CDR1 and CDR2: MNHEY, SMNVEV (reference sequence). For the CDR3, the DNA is TGTGCCAGCAGTTTGTATGCTCCGAGCACTGAAGCTTTCTTT. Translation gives CASSLYAPSTEAFF.

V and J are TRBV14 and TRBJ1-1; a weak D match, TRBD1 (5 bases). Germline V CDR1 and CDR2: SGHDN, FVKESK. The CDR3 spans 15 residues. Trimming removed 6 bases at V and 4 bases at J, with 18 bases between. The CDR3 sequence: CASSPLGRRGTEAFF. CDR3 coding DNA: TGTGCCAGCAGTCCCCTCGGACGGAGGGGCACTGAAGCTTTCTTT.

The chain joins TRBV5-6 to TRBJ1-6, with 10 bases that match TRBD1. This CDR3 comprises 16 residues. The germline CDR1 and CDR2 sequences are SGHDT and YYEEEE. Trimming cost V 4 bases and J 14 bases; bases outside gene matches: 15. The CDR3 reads CASSLRDRGMGPTLHF. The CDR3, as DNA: TGTGCCAGCAGCCTCCGGGACAGGGGTATGGGGCCTACCCTCCACTTT.

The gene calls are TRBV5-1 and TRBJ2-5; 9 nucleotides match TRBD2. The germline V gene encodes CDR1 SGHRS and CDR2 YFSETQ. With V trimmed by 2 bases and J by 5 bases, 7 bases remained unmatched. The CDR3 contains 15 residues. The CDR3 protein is CASSLWTSELETQYF. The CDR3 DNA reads TGCGCCAGCAGCTTATGGACTAGCGAACTTGAGACCCAGTACTTC.

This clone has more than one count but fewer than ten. Here the CDR3 reads CASSRRERGDIQYF. In DNA form, the CDR3 reads TGTGCCAGCAGCCGTAGAGAACGGGGGGACATTCAGTACTTC. The chain combines TRBV11-2 with TRBJ2-4, with 7 nucleotides matching TRBD2. CDR1 is SGHAT, CDR2 FQNNGV, per germline. The CDR3 has 14 residues. V shed 5 bases, J shed 8 bases, and the junction held 9 bases outside the gene matches.

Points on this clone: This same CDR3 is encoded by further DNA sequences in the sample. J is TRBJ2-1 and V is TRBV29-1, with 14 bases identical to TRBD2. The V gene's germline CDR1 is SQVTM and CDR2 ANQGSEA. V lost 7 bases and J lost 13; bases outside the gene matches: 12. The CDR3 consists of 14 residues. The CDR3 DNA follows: TGCAGCGCGGGCGGGACTAGCGGGAGACGTGAACAGTTCTTC. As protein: CSAGGTSGRREQFF.

CDR3 protein: CASLGGVKETQYF. CDR3 in DNA: TGTGCCAGTTTGGGGGGGGTAAAAGAGACCCAGTACTTC. The V and J genes are TRBV28 and TRBJ2-5, with TRBD2 identical over 7 bases. This CDR3 contains 13 residues. Germline V gene lookup returns CDR1 MDHEN and CDR2 SYDVKM. The V gene end was trimmed by 9 bases and the J gene end by 3 bases; junction bases not matched to a gene: 7.

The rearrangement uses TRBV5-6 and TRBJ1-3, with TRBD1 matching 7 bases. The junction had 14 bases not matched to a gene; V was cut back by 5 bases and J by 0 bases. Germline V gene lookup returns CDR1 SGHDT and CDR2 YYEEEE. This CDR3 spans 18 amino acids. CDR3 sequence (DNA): TGTGCCAGCAGTTTAACAGGGGCCCTTCTGAGCTCTGGAAACACCATATATTTT. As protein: CASSLTGALLSSGNTIYF.

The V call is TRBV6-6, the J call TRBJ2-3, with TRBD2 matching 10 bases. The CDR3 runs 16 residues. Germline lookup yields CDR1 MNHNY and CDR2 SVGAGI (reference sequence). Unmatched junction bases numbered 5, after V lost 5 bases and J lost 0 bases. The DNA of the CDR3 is TGTGCCAGCAGTCTAACTAGCGGGATGAGCACAGATACGCAGTATTTT. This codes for CASSLTSGMSTDTQYF.

The CDR3 nucleotides are TGTGCCAGTAGTATAGTGTTAAGGCTTACTAGCGGGAGGGTGAATGAGCAGTTCTTC. Residues: CASSIVLRLTSGRVNEQFF. The chain employs TRBV19 and TRBJ2-1; 13 bases line up with TRBD2. J was trimmed by 7 bases and V by 1 base; bases with no gene match: 13. This CDR3 is 19 amino acids long. Germline CDR1 is LNHDA and CDR2 is SQIVND (reference sequence).